The following is a T cell receptor (beta chain) sequence with its context. The entry originates in a study of shared clonotypes between healthy human individuals. Deep-level settings were used for running the assay. Genomic DNA belonging to each subset was distributed in equal measure over several immunoSEQ plates. Each replicate PCR on the sorted subsets used approximately 180 ng DNA (around 30,000 T cell genomes). The protocol was immunoSEQ multiplex PCR, while the TCRdb copy is restricted to in-frame clones and leaves out a portion. The profile shows some 1,100,000 clones, approximately 80% of them singletons. The clonotype was recovered from a man aged 18 to 35 in good health. Some clones in this sample may be carry-over from other donors' samples. Sequencing was done on a sample of memory CD4+ T cells from PBMCs. As to subset: CD45RA-negative fraction.

The CDR3: CASSRTRTDTDTQYF. The CDR3 coding sequence is TGTGCCAGCAGCCGCACCCGGACAGATACAGATACGCAGTATTTT. The V and J genes are TRBV11-2 and TRBJ2-3; possibly TRBD1 for D (6 bases). Trimming removed 5 bases at V and 3 bases at J, with 15 bases between. Germline CDR1 reads SGHAT; CDR2 reads FQNNGV. This CDR3 has 15 residues. Supplemented by reference TRBV11-2 and TRBJ2-3, the full variable domain reads EAGVAQSPRYKIIEKRQSVAFWCNPISGHATLYWYQQILGQGPKLLIQFQNNGVVDDSQLPKDRFSAERLKGVDSTLKIQPAKLEDSAVYLCASSRTRTDTDTQYFGPGTRLTVL.